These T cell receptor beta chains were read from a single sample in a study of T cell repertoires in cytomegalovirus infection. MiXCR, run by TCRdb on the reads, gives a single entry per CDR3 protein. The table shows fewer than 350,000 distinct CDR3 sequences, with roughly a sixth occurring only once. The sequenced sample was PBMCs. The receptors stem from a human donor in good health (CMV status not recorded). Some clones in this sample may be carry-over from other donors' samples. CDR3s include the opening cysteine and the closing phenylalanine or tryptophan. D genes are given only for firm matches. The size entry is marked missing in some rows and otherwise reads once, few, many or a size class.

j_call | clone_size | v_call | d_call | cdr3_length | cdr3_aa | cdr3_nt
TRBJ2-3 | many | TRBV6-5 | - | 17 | CASSYTRGGRGPDTQYF | TGTGCCAGCAGTTACACCCGTGGGGGTCGCGGCCCAGATACGCAGTATTTT
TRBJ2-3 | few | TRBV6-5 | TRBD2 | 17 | CASSYLPSGGLTDTQYF | TGTGCCAGCAGTTACCTCCCTAGCGGGGGGCTCACAGATACGCAGTATTTT
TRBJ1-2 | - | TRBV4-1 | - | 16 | CASSQDRRGTLYGYTF | TGCGCCAGCAGCCAAGATCGTAGAGGGACCCTCTATGGCTACACCTTC
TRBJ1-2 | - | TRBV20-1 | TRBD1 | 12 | CSAPRGSDGYTF | TGCAGTGCTCCCAGGGGGTCCGATGGCTACACCTTC
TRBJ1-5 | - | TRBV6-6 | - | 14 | CASSGSGRNQPQHF | TGTGCCAGCAGTGGCTCCGGGAGAAATCAGCCCCAGCATTTT
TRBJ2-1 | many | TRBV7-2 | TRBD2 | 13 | CASSQTSVDEQFF | TGTGCCAGCAGCCAGACTAGCGTCGATGAGCAGTTCTTC
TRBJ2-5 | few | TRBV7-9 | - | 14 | CASSLGGREETQYF | TGTGCCAGCAGCTTAGGCGGCCGAGAAGAGACCCAGTACTTC
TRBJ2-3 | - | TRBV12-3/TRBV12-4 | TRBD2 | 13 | CASTSWGGDTQYF | TGTGCCAGCACTTCCTGGGGGGGAGATACGCAGTATTTT
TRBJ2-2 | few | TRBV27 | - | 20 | CASSLFSLGRGAINTGELFF | TGTGCCAGCAGTTTATTCTCGTTGGGCAGGGGGGCTATTAACACCGGGGAGCTGTTTTTT
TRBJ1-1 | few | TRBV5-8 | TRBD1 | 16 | CASRAGTGYLGPEAFF | TGTGCCAGCAGAGCCGGGACAGGGTACTTGGGCCCTGAAGCTTTCTTT